This T cell receptor (beta chain) stems from a study of human T cells and chemical hapten exposure. For the study at large: The use of 2% DPC on about 2 cm by about 2 cm of upper inner arm skin constituted sensitization.

This clonotype occurred many times. Its target is not known. Attachment of unique molecular identifiers to individual cDNA molecules was performed in the library. MiXCR, run by TCRdb on the RACE reads, gives a single entry per CDR3 protein. The sample holds 360,000 or so distinct CDR3 sequences, about 6.3% seen once. Time point given: patch test 2, 6 weeks after DPC sensitization. Treatment meaning: therapeutic diphenylcyclopropenone sensitization with weekly scalp DPC. Study-level findings and limits: All donors were alopecia patients, so their immunity may differ from that of healthy people. PT1 expanded TCR numbers tracked positively with patch test score.

The source is a woman younger than 30 with alopecia areata. Some clones in this sample may be carry-over from other donors' samples. This specimen consisted of whole blood, obtained in connection with sensitization to the hapten diphenylcyclopropenone (DPC).

CDR3 protein: CASSLLRLDTQYF. The CDR3 DNA reads as TGTGCCAGCAGCCTCCTCCGGCTAGATACGCAGTATTTT. The rearrangement joins TRBV6-2 or TRBV6-3 to TRBJ2-3, with D unclear. V was clipped by 6 bases and J by 5 bases, with 12 bases between them. In germline, CDR1 is MNHEY, CDR2 SVGEGT. The length of the CDR3 is 13 residues.